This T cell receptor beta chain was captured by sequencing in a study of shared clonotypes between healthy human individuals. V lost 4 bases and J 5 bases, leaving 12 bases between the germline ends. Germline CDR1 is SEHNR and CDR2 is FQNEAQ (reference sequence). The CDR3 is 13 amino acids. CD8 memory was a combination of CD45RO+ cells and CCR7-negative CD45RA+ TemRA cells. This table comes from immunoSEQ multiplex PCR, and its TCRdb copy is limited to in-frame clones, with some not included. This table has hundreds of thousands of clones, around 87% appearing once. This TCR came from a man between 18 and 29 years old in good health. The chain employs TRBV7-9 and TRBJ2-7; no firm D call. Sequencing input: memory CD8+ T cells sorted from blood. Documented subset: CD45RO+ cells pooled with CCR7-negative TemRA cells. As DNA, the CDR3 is TGTGCCAGCAGCTCCCCCCTTATCGACGAGCAGTACTTC. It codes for CASSSPLIDEQYF.